This T cell receptor beta chain emerged from a study of monozygotic twins with inflammatory bowel disease. Regarding the study as a whole: The inverse Simpson measure of TCRbeta diversity was lower in IBD patients than in healthy co-twins. Since immunosuppressive treatments differed, patient repertoires may have gained added variability.

Concerning this clonotype: Its antigen is as yet unknown.

TCRdb re-called the 5' RACE reads, yielding one record per CDR3 amino acid sequence without DNA. The sample table sets out roughly 150,000 distinct CDR3 sequences. The CDR3 spans 14 residues. The germline V gene encodes CDR1 LGHDT and CDR2 YNNKEL (reference sequence). The clonotype was recovered from a human donor with ulcerative colitis or Crohn's disease, or a healthy co-twin of an affected twin (not recorded which). Sequenced: blood. The V gene is TRBV3-1, the J gene TRBJ2-7; without DNA, the TCRdb call of TRBD1 cannot be checked. CDR3: CASSQLGGTYEQYF.